This T cell receptor beta chain was recovered during a study of OX40 agonist ivuxolimab in advanced cancers. TCRdb's copy holds only in-frame clones and misses some; the assay was immunoSEQ multiplex PCR. This sample has about 20,000 clones, with roughly 73% found just once. V trimming: 1 base; J trimming: 1 base; junction bases outside the gene matches: 2. Germline loops: CDR1 LNHDA, CDR2 SQIVND (reference sequence). This CDR3 has 15 residues. With respect to this clone: What it recognizes is unknown.

Overall study findings and caveats: Fewer expanded clones were found on average in CD4+ than in CD8+ T cells. At 0.1 to 3.0 mg/kg, clonal expansion of CD4+ and CD8+ blood T cells had occurred by week 6.

The clonotype comes from an adult with an advanced solid tumor such as melanoma, head and neck, liver or kidney cancer. The sequencing used CD4+ or CD8+ T cells sorted from blood, collected in a trial of the OX40 agonist ivuxolimab. The chain couples TRBV19 to TRBJ2-7, with TRBD1 matching 9 bases. The CDR3 DNA follows: TGTGCCAGTAGTATAGCCGGGACAGGGTCCTACGAGCAGTACTTC. This codes for CASSIAGTGSYEQYF.